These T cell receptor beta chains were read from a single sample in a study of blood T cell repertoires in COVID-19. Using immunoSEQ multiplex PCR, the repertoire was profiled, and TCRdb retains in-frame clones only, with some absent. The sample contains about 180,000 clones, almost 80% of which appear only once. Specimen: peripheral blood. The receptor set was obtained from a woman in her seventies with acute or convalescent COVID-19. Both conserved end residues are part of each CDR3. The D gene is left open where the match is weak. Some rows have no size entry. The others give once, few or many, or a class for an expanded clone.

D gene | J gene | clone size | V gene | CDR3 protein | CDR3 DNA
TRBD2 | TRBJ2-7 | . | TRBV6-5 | CASTLLLAGVNEQYF | TGTGCCAGCACCTTGCTACTAGCGGGAGTTAACGAGCAGTACTTC
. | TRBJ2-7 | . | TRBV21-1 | CASSGDSQWEQYF | TGTGCCAGCAGCGGGGACAGTCAGTGGGAGCAGTACTTC
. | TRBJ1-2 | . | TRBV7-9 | CASSLEEGMRGYTF | TGTGCCAGCAGCTTAGAGGAGGGAATGCGGGGCTACACCTTC
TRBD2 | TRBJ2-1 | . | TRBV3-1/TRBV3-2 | CASSQPPLAGAGNEQFF | TGTGCCAGCAGCCAACCACCGCTAGCGGGAGCGGGTAATGAGCAGTTCTTC
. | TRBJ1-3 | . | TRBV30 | CAWGGVRERNTIYF | TGTGCCTGGGGAGGTGTGAGGGAGCGAAACACCATATATTTT
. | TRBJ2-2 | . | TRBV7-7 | CASSPDLNTGELFF | TGTGCCAGCAGCCCAGACTTGAACACCGGGGAGCTGTTTTTT
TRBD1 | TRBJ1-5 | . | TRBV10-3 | CAIADREGNQPQHF | TGTGCCATCGCGGACAGGGAAGGCAATCAGCCCCAGCATTTT
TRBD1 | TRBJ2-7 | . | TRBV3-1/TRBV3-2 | CASSFRGPYEQYF | TGTGCCAGCAGTTTCAGGGGGCCCTACGAGCAGTACTTC
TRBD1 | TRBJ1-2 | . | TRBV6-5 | CASKRQGVYGYTF | TGTGCCAGCAAGAGACAGGGTGTTTATGGCTACACCTTC
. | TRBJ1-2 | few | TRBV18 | CASSTRRESNYGYTF | TGTGCCAGCTCAACTCGCAGGGAATCTAACTATGGCTACACCTTC
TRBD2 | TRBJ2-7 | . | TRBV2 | CASSELGGRGAGSGEQYF | TGTGCCAGCAGTGAATTGGGCGGGAGGGGGGCCGGCTCGGGCGAGCAGTACTTC
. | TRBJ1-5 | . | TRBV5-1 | CASSLEGIQPQHF | TGCGCCAGCAGCTTGGAGGGGATTCAGCCCCAGCATTTT
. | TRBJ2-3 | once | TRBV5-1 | CASSLPGDTQYF | TGCGCCAGCAGCTTGCCAGGAGATACGCAGTATTTT
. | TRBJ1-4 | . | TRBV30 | CAWSRQGNEKLFF | TGTGCCTGGAGTCGGCAGGGGAATGAAAAACTGTTTTTT
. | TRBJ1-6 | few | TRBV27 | CASRETGTNSPLHF | TGTGCCAGCAGGGAGACAGGCACTAATTCACCCCTCCACTTT
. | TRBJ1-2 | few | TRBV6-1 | CASSEAIWGGNYGYTF | TGTGCCAGCAGTGAAGCAATTTGGGGAGGGAACTATGGCTACACCTTC
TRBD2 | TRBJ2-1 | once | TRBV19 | CASSRGLRSSYNEQFF | TGTGCCAGTAGTAGGGGACTACGGAGCTCCTACAATGAGCAGTTCTTC
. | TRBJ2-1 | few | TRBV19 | CASSMRDLRGNEQFF | TGTGCCAGTAGTATGCGAGATTTAAGGGGGAATGAGCAGTTCTTC
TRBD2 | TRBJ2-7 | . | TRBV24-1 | CATSDPGLAREQYF | TGTGCCACCAGTGACCCGGGACTAGCAAGGGAGCAGTACTTC
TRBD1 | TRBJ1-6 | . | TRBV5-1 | CASSLGGGGNSPLHF | TGCGCCAGCAGCTTGGGAGGGGGCGGTAATTCACCCCTCCACTTT
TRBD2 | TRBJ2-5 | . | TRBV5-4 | CASSSVAGGETQYF | TGTGCCAGCAGCTCGGTCGCGGGAGGAGAGACCCAGTACTTC
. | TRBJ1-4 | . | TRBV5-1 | CASSSQGSGEKLFF | TGCGCCAGCAGCTCACAGGGTTCGGGGGAAAAACTGTTTTTT